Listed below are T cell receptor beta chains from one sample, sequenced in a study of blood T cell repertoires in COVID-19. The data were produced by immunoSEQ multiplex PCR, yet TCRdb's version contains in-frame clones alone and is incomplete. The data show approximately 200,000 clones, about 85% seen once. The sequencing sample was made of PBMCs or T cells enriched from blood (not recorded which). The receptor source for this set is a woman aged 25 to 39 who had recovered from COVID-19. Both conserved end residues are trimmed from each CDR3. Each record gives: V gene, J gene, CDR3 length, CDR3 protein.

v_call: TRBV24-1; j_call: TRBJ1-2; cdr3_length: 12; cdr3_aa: ATSGDRVNYGYT
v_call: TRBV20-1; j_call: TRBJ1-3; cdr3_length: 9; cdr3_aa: SATGRNTIY
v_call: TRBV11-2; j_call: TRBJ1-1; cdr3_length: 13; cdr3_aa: ASSPGAGWVTEAF
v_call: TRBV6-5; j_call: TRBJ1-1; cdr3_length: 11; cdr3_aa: ASSYEAMEKAF
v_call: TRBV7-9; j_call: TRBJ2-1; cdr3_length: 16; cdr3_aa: ASSLGKTGTSWRNEQF
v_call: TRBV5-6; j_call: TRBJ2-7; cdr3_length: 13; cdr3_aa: ASSPGTGRSYEQY
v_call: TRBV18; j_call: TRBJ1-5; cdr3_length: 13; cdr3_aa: ASSATGGRGQPQH
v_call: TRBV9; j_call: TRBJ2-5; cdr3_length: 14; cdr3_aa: ASSVGLAGGGETQY
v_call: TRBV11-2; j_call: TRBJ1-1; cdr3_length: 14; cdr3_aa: ASSPQAGLGSTEAF
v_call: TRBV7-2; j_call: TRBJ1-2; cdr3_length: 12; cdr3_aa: ASSIVTGPQGYT
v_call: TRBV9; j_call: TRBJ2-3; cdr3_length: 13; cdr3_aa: ASSVEGASGDTQY
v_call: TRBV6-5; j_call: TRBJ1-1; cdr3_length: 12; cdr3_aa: ASSYGEGSTEAF
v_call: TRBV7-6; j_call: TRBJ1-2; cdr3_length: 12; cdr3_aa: ASSLGAGAYGYT
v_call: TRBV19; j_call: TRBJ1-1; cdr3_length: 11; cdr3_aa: ASSISPSTGAF
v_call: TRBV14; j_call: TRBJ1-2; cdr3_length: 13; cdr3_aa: ASSQVNLGSYGYT
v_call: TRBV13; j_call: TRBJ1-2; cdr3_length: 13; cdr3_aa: ASSSRGQEAYGYT
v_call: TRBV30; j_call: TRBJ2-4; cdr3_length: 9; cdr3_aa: AWSGGNIQY
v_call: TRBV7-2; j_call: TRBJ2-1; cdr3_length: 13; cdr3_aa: ASSSHPSSYNEQF
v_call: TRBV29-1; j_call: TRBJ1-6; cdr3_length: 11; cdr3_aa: SVARGQGLPLH
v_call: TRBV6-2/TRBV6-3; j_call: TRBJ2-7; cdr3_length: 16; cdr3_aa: ASSYSSFRAVSSYEQY
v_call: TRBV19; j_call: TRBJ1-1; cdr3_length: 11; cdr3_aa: ASSSGGITEAF
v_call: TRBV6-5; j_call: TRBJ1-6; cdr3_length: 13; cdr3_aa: ASSYSGGGGSPLH
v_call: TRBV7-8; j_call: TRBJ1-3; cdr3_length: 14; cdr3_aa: ASSWGQGSTGNTIY
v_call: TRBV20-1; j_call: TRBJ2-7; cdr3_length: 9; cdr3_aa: SAWRRAEQY
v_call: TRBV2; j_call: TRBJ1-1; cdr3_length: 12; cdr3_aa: ASSYDRGNTEAF
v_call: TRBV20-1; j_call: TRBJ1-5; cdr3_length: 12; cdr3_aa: SASSRRYNQPQH
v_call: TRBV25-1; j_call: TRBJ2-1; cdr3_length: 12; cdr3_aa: ASRGGEHYNEQF
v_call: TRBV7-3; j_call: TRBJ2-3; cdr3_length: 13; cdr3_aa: ASSLAGGATDTQY
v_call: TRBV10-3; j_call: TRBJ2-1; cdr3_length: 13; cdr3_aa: AISQTSGGAHEQF
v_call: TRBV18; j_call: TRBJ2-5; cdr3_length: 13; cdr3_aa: ASSPRQGAGETQY
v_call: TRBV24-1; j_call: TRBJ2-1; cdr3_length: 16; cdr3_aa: ATSDSLLAGSVYNEQF
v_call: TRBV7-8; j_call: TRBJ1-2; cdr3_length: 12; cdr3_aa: ASSAQGQGPGYT
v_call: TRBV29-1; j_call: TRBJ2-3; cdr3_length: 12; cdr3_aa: SARQGLSTDTQY
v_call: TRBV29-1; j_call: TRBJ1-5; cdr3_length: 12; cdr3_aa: SVVLGGSNQPQH
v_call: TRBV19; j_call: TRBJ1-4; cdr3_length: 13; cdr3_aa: ASSISFQSNEKLF